This TCR beta chain comes out of a study of CD8+ T cells in alopecia areata. Stated treatment: oral pan-JAK inhibitor, 5-10 mg twice daily. Study findings and constraints: Tofacitinib significantly decreased scalp clonality and expanded CD8+ clones among top 100.

After isolation, RNA underwent reverse transcription to generate cDNA as the sequencing template. The repertoire was sequenced with immunoSEQ multiplex PCR; TCRdb's copy has only in-frame clones and lacks some. This sample has about 290,000 clones, with about three fifths found just once. As to this clone: Antigen specificity is unknown.

The sequence was obtained from a human donor with alopecia areata. The specimen was CD4+ T cells sorted from blood, collected at week 24, from a patient treated with tofacitinib.

This CDR3 is CASSPLGTSGRLYEQYF. CDR3 nucleotides: TGTGCCAGCAGTCCTCTGGGGACTAGCGGACGACTCTACGAGCAGTACTTC. The chain has TRBV27 and TRBJ2-7, with 11 positions matching TRBD2. The CDR3 covers 17 residues. The V gene end was trimmed by 5 bases and the J gene end by 3 bases; junction bases not matched to a gene: 12. Germline values: CDR1 MNHEY, CDR2 SMNVEV (reference sequence).